These 21 T cell receptor beta chains were sequenced from one sample in a study of T-cell reconstitution after alpha-beta-depleted transplantation in children. Unique molecular identifiers were incorporated during preparation of the TCRbeta library. MiXCR, run by TCRdb on the PCR reads, gives a single entry per CDR3 protein. The table lists hundreds of thousands of distinct CDR3 sequences, 23% of them singletons, with 13% to 15% in the top ten. The sample here was PBMCs, mostly from graft donor cells, taken 360 days after TCRalphabeta/CD19-depleted stem cell transplant. Receptors were obtained from a boy in the first two years of life who had a stem cell transplant for acute myeloid leukemia, so the T cells may come from the graft donor.

V usage is TRBV7-6 and J usage is TRBJ2-2, with 11 nucleotides matching TRBD1. Germline V gene data show CDR1 as SGHVS and CDR2 as FNYEAQ. This CDR3 region has 16 residues. The trim removed 4 bases at V and 5 bases at J, leaving 6 bases unmatched. CDR3 sequence (DNA): TGTGCCAGCAGCTCCGGACAGGGGGCAGGGACCGGGGAGCTGTTTTTT. Protein sequence: CASSSGQGAGTGELFF.

There are many counts of this clonotype. This chain joins TRBV20-1 and TRBJ2-6; 8 positions match TRBD1. The CDR3 has 16 residues. CDR1 and CDR2 (germline): DFQATT, SNEGSKA (reference sequence). V was clipped by 5 bases and J by 2 bases; unmatched bases: 8. The CDR3 DNA sequence: TGCAGTGCTTTTCGGACAGGGTTGGCTGGGGCCAACGTCCTGACTTTC. Translation gives CSAFRTGLAGANVLTF.

This clonotype was recorded a few times. The chain employs TRBV29-1 and TRBJ2-5; 8 bases align to TRBD2. J was trimmed by 5 bases and V by 7 bases; bases with no gene match: 6. Per the germline V gene, CDR1 is SQVTM and CDR2 is ANQGSEA. CDR3 size: 12 residues. The CDR3 sequence is CSAHPGGETQYF. The CDR3 region has the DNA TGCAGCGCCCACCCGGGGGGGGAGACCCAGTACTTC. Combining the CDR3 with reference TRBV29-1 and TRBJ2-5 gives the whole variable domain SAVISQKPSRDICQRGTSLTIQCQVDSQVTMMFWYRQQPGQSLTLIATANQGSEATYESGFVIDKFPISRPNLTFSTLTVSNMSPEDSSIYLCSAHPGGETQYFGPGTRLLVL.

This clonotype was recorded many times. The chain recombines TRBV12-3 or TRBV12-4 with TRBJ2-2; D is ambiguous. The V end lost 4 bases, the J end lost 5 bases, and 5 bases lay between the germline ends. The CDR3 sequence is 12 residues long. The chain's CDR3 is CASSSATGELFF. Here the CDR3 DNA reads TGTGCCAGCAGTTCCGCAACCGGGGAGCTGTTTTTT.

The table lists this clonotype with a few counts. The genes are TRBV5-5 and TRBJ2-7; no clear D. CDR1 is SGHKS, CDR2 YYEKEE, per germline (reference sequence). The V end was cut by 1 base, the J end by 5 bases, with 7 bases between. The CDR3 is 12 amino acids. In nucleotides, the CDR3 is TGTGCCAGCAGCTTGACAGTAAACGAGCAGTACTTC. It specifies CASSLTVNEQYF.

The gene calls are TRBV20-1 and TRBJ2-3, with D perhaps matching TRBD1 or TRBD2 (5 bases each). Trimming removed 3 bases from V and 4 bases from J, with 14 bases in between. CDR3 size: 14 residues. Germline V CDR1 and CDR2: DFQATT, SNEGSKA (reference sequence). This CDR3 is CSASRGPYPDTQYF. As DNA, the CDR3 is TGCAGTGCTAGTCGGGGCCCGTACCCAGATACGCAGTATTTT.

This clonotype was seen ten or more times. V is TRBV15 and J is TRBJ2-3; D is perhaps TRBD2 (6 bases). Trimming shortened V by 1 base and J by 1 base, and 12 bases separated the two germline ends. The CDR3 has 16 residues. CDR1 is LNHNV and CDR2 is YYDKDF in the germline V gene (reference sequence). CDR3 loop: CATSRGEDIRTDTQYF. The DNA of the CDR3 is TGTGCCACCAGCAGAGGGGAGGACATTCGCACAGATACGCAGTATTTT.

V is TRBV12-3 or TRBV12-4 and J is TRBJ2-7, with 7 nucleotides matching TRBD1. V shed 5 bases, J shed 2 bases, and the junction held 9 bases outside the gene matches. CDR3 size: 15 residues. DNA of the CDR3: TGTGCCAGCAGTAGAGCGGCAGGGGGTACCTACGAGCAGTACTTC. This translates into CASSRAAGGTYEQYF.

This clonotype has just a few counts. The gene calls are TRBV20-1 and TRBJ2-7; tentative D call: TRBD1 (6 bases). Germline CDR1 reads DFQATT; CDR2 reads SNEGSKA (reference sequence). The CDR3 is 12 residues long. The V gene lost 3 bases and the J gene lost 2 bases, with 8 bases spanning the gap. In nucleotides, the CDR3 is TGCAGTGCTAGCGGGGACACCTACGAGCAGTACTTC. Translation: CSASGDTYEQYF.

This clonotype was counted at least ten times. The rearrangement links TRBV20-1 to TRBJ2-5; D ambiguous. The CDR3 is 13 residues long. Trimming cost V 6 bases and J 3 bases, with 14 bases left between them. Per the germline V gene, CDR1 is DFQATT and CDR2 is SNEGSKA (reference sequence). The DNA for the CDR3 is TGCAGTGCCCCCGTTGGTAGGAAAGAGACCCAGTACTTC. It specifies CSAPVGRKETQYF.

This clonotype has ten or more counts. The chain's CDR3 is CASSHRLLGGKETQYF. CDR3 sequence (DNA): TGTGCCAGCAGCCACCGGTTATTGGGGGGAAAAGAGACCCAGTACTTC. The chain uses TRBV7-9 and TRBJ2-5, with TRBD2 as a possible D gene (6 bases). CDR3 size: 16 residues. V lost 5 bases and J 3 bases, leaving 19 bases between the germline ends. Looked up from germline, CDR1 is SEHNR and CDR2 is FQNEAQ (reference sequence).

The genes are TRBV27 and TRBJ2-7, with 9 bases lining up with TRBD1. Per germline, CDR1 MNHEY and CDR2 SMNVEV (reference sequence). This CDR3 comprises 13 residues. V shed 6 bases, J shed 5 bases, and the junction held 5 bases outside the gene matches. Here the CDR3 DNA reads TGTGCCAGCAGAAGGACAGGGGAAAACGAGCAGTACGTC. It encodes CASRRTGENEQYV.

A few counts support this clonotype. This chain uses TRBV4-3 with TRBJ2-1; the match to TRBD2 covers 8 bases. This CDR3 is 17 amino acids long. Germline values: CDR1 LGHNA, CDR2 YSLEER. Trimming took 0 bases from V and 4 from J; bases not matched to a gene: 8. The CDR3 spells CASSQDQSGGAYNEQFF. CDR3 coding DNA: TGCGCCAGCAGCCAAGATCAATCGGGGGGGGCTTACAATGAGCAGTTCTTC.

This clonotype was recorded at least ten times. The V call is TRBV5-1, the J call TRBJ2-3; no clear D gene. The CDR3 covers 14 residues. V shed 1 base and J shed 2 bases, with 8 bases lying between them. Germline lookup yields CDR1 SGHRS and CDR2 YFSETQ. The CDR3 bases are TGCGCCAGCAGCTTGTCCGGCTACACAGATACGCAGTATTTT. Translation gives CASSLSGYTDTQYF.

This clonotype was observed at least ten times. The chain links TRBV28 to TRBJ2-1; TRBD1 aligns across 7 bases. Germline loops: CDR1 MDHEN, CDR2 SYDVKM. CDR3 length equals 15 residues. Trimming took 2 bases from V and 8 from J; bases not matched to a gene: 9. CDR3 loop: CASSLLPTGKDEQFF. The CDR3 DNA is TGTGCCAGCAGTTTACTCCCGACAGGGAAGGATGAGCAGTTCTTC.

This clonotype was detected only a few times. J is TRBJ1-4 and V is TRBV12-3 or TRBV12-4; D is ambiguous. The V and J ends lost 7 bases and 7 bases respectively, with 16 bases between them. The CDR3 extends over 14 amino acids. CDR3 nucleotides: TGTGCCAGCACCGGTGACCCGGAGGGTGAAAAACTGTTTTTT. This sequence encodes CASTGDPEGEKLFF.

This chain links TRBV6-5 with TRBJ2-5; TRBD2 matches 11 bases. Germline loops: CDR1 MNHEY, CDR2 SVGAGI. V lost 0 bases and J lost 5; bases outside the gene matches: 8. The CDR3 is 17 residues long. The CDR3: CASSYSTSGDVGETQYF. CDR3 nucleotides: TGTGCCAGCAGTTACTCGACTAGCGGGGACGTGGGGGAGACCCAGTACTTC.

This clonotype was seen ten or more times. The rearrangement links TRBV4-3 to TRBJ2-2, with D tentatively TRBD1 (7 bases). The CDR3 is made up of 17 amino acids. Deletions cut 1 base from V and 4 bases from J, with 16 bases between. Germline V gives CDR1 LGHNA, CDR2 YSLEER. The chain's CDR3 is CASSQAGGGFLTGELFF. The CDR3 nucleotides are TGCGCCAGCAGCCAAGCAGGAGGGGGCTTCCTCACCGGGGAGCTGTTTTTT.

The table lists this clonotype with a few counts. The chain combines TRBV6-1 with TRBJ1-1; possible D gene TRBD1, 6 bases. From germline, CDR1 is MNHNS and CDR2 SASEGT. Between the trimmed V and J ends, which lost 3 bases and 0 bases, there was a span of 8 bases. This CDR3 is built from 14 residues. This CDR3 is CASSDRGLNTEAFF. The CDR3 nucleotides read TGTGCCAGCAGTGACAGGGGTTTGAACACTGAAGCTTTCTTT.

This clonotype was observed a handful of times. The chain uses TRBV7-2 and TRBJ2-7, with unresolved D. Trimming removed 3 bases at V and 0 bases at J, with 6 bases between. The CDR3 extends over 13 amino acids. CDR1 and CDR2 (germline): SGHTA, FQGNSA. This chain's CDR3 is CASSFVGSYEQYF. The DNA for the CDR3 is TGTGCCAGCAGCTTTGTAGGCTCCTACGAGCAGTACTTC.

There are many counts of this clonotype. The V call is TRBV10-3, the J call TRBJ2-3; D is unresolved. V lost 4 bases and J 5 bases, leaving 16 bases between the germline ends. This CDR3 spans 15 amino acids. Per germline, CDR1 ENHRY and CDR2 SYGVKD. DNA for the CDR3: TGTGCCATCAGTGGGACCGGGCCACCAAGAGATACGCAGTATTTT. The encoded protein is CAISGTGPPRDTQYF.